What follows are 9 T cell receptor beta chains derived from one specimen sequenced in a study of cytomegalovirus exposure and HLA in healthy donors. Assay: immunoSEQ multiplex PCR; the TCRdb copy retains only in-frame clones and omits some. The data show approximately 65,000 clones, around 96% seen once. The sequenced sample consisted of PBMCs. The receptors were sampled from a woman aged 18-29 years in good health and CMV-seropositive.

This sequence joins TRBV2 and TRBJ2-1; 10 bases are a match to TRBD2. Trimming took 10 bases from V and 0 from J; bases not matched to a gene: 9. This CDR3 is 16 amino acids long. Germline V gives CDR1 SNHLY, CDR2 FYNNEI. CDR3 coding DNA: TGTGCCACCCATCCCACTAGCGGGAACTCCTACAATGAGCAGTTCTTC. It is translated as CATHPTSGNSYNEQFF. Together with reference TRBV2 and TRBJ2-1, the CDR3 gives the full variable domain: EPEVTQTPSHQVTQMGQEVILRCVPISNHLYFYWYRQILGQKVEFLVSFYNNEISEKSEIFDDQFSVERPDGSNFTLKIRSTKLEDSAMYFCATHPTSGNSYNEQFFGPGTRLTVL.

This clone was seen once. The chain carries TRBV9 and TRBJ2-2; TRBD1 agrees at 7 bases. The J segment lost 6 bases and the V segment lost 3 bases, leaving 8 bases of the junction unmatched. The CDR3 is 15 amino acids. Germline CDR1 SGDLS, CDR2 YYNGEE. CDR3 loop: CASSARTGYPGELFF. In nucleotides, the CDR3 is TGTGCCAGCAGCGCAAGGACAGGCTACCCCGGGGAGCTGTTTTTT. Full variable domain (outside the CDR3, taken from reference TRBV9 and TRBJ2-2): DSGVTQTPKHLITATGQRVTLRCSPRSGDLSVYWYQQSLDQGLQFLIQYYNGEERAKGNILERFSAQQFPDLHSELNLSSLELGDSALYFCASSARTGYPGELFFGEGSRLTVL.

V usage is TRBV15 and J usage is TRBJ2-7; 8 bases align to TRBD1. The germline CDR1 and CDR2 sequences are LNHNV and YYDKDF (reference sequence). CDR3 length: 15 amino acids. With 1 base clipped from V and 6 bases from J, the junction kept 8 bases outside the gene matches. This CDR3 is CATSRAINRGTEQYF. Written as DNA, the CDR3 is TGTGCCACCAGCAGAGCGATCAACAGGGGGACCGAGCAGTACTTC. The full variable domain, completed using reference TRBV15 and TRBJ2-7, is DAMVIQNPRYQVTQFGKPVTLSCSQTLNHNVMYWYQQKSSQAPKLLFHYYDKDFNNEADTPDNFQSRRPNTSFCFLDIRSPGLGDTAMYLCATSRAINRGTEQYFGPGTRLTVT.

The rearrangement uses TRBV19 and TRBJ2-5; 13 nucleotides align to TRBD2. The CDR3 loop spans 15 amino acids. V was pared by 9 bases and J by 4 bases, with 8 bases of the junction left unmatched. CDR1 is LNHDA, CDR2 SQIVND, per germline (reference sequence). CDR3 in amino acids: CASGTSGTARETQYF. In DNA form, the CDR3 reads TGTGCCAGCGGGACTAGCGGGACCGCTAGAGAGACCCAGTACTTC.

V usage is TRBV28 and J usage is TRBJ2-5; 8 bases are a match to TRBD1. The trim removed 6 bases at V and 4 bases at J, leaving 10 bases unmatched. CDR3 length: 15 amino acids. Per the germline V gene, CDR1 is MDHEN and CDR2 is SYDVKM. The CDR3 spells CASSPPGQGLETQYF. The CDR3 DNA reads TGTGCCAGCAGCCCTCCCGGACAGGGTCTAGAGACCCAGTACTTC.

The chain joins TRBV11-2 to TRBJ2-7; D call uncertain. The CDR3 length is 14 residues. The germline V gene has CDR1 SGHAT and CDR2 FQNNGV. Trimming took off 1 base at V and 0 bases at J, with 7 bases between the two ends. As DNA, the CDR3 is TGTGCCAGCAGCTTAGCCGGCGGCTCCTACGAGCAGTACTTC. This gives the protein CASSLAGGSYEQYF.

This clone was picked up one time. CDR3 DNA: TGTGCCAGCAGCCAAGGGACTAGCGATAGGTACATTCAGTACTTC. It specifies CASSQGTSDRYIQYF. The chain uses TRBV11-2 and TRBJ2-4, with 10 bases aligning to TRBD2. V trimming: 5 bases; J trimming: 8 bases; junction bases outside the gene matches: 9. Germline CDR1 SGHAT, CDR2 FQNNGV. The CDR3 is 15 amino acids.

The chain links TRBV18 to TRBJ2-2; possible D gene TRBD1, 5 bases. Germline CDR1 reads KGHSH; CDR2 reads LQKENI. This CDR3 is 14 amino acids long. The germline V and J ends were trimmed by 2 bases and 5 bases, with 9 bases remaining between them. CDR3 DNA sequence: TGTGCCAGCTCACCAAATCAGGGTACCGGGGAGCTGTTTTTT. This encodes CASSPNQGTGELFF.

The chain carries TRBV19 and TRBJ2-1; a weak D match, TRBD2 (7 bases). CDR1 and CDR2 from the germline V gene are LNHDA and SQIVND (reference sequence). The CDR3 is 15 amino acids. V lost 5 bases to trimming and J lost 8 bases, with 19 bases between them. The CDR3 DNA follows: TGTGCCAGTAGTCCAACAGGGACTAAAGGCGATGAGCAGTTCTTC. It specifies CASSPTGTKGDEQFF.